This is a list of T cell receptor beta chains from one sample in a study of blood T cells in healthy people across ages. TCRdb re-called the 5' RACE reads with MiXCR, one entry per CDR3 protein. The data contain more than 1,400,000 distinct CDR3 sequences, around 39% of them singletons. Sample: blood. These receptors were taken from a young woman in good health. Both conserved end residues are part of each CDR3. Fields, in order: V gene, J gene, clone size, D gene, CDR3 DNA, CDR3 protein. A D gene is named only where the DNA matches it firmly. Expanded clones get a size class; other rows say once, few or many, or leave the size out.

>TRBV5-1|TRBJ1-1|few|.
TGCGCCAGCAGCCCCCTCATGGGAAAGGCTGAAGCTTTCTTT
CASSPLMGKAEAFF
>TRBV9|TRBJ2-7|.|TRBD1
TGTGCCAGCAGCGTAGGAGAAGGGGGCGGATACGAGCAGTACTTC
CASSVGEGGGYEQYF
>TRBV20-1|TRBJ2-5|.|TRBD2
TGCAGTGCCGGGACTAGCGGGGCCTTGGGTAGCCAGTACTTC
CSAGTSGALGSQYF
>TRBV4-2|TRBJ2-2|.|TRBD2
TGTGCCGGCAGCCCGGGGACTAGCGGGATGACCAACACCGGGGAGCTGTTTTTT
CAGSPGTSGMTNTGELFF
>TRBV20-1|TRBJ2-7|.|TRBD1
TGCAGTGCCGCGCCTTGGACAGGGGCCTCCTACGAGCAGTACTTC
CSAAPWTGASYEQYF
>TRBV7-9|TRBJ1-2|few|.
TGTGCCAGCAGCTTAGCCACCCCTGGCTACACCTTC
CASSLATPGYTF
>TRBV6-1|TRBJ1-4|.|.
TGTGCCAGCATCTTAACAAGGAATGAAAAACTGTTTTTT
CASILTRNEKLFF
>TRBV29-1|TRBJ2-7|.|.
TGCAGCGTTTTAGGGGGGCGCGAGAATGAGCAGTACTTC
CSVLGGRENEQYF
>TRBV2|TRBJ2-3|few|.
TGTGCCAGCGAAGGGGCCTCCACAGATACGCAGTATTTT
CASEGASTDTQYF
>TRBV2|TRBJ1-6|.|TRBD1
TGTGCCAGCAGTGAAGGGGGACAGGGAGCACAGGCCCTCCACTTT
CASSEGGQGAQALHF